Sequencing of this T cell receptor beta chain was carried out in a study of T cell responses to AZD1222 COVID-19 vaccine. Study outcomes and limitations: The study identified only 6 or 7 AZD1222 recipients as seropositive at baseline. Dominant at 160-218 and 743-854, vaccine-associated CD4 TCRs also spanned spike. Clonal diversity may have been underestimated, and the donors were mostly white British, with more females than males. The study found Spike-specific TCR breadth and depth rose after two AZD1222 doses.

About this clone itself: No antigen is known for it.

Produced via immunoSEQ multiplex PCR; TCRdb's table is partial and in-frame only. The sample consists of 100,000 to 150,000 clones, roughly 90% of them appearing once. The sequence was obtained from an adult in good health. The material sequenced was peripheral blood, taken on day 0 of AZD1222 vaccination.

This CDR3 reads CATGQGYEQYF. Written as DNA, the CDR3 is TGTGCCACCGGACAGGGGTACGAGCAGTACTTC. The chain carries TRBV24-1 and TRBJ2-7, with 9 bases identical to TRBD1. V lost 9 bases to trimming and J lost 4 bases; unmatched junction nucleotides: 0. The CDR3 loop spans 11 amino acids. The germline gives CDR1 KGHDR, CDR2 SFDVKD.